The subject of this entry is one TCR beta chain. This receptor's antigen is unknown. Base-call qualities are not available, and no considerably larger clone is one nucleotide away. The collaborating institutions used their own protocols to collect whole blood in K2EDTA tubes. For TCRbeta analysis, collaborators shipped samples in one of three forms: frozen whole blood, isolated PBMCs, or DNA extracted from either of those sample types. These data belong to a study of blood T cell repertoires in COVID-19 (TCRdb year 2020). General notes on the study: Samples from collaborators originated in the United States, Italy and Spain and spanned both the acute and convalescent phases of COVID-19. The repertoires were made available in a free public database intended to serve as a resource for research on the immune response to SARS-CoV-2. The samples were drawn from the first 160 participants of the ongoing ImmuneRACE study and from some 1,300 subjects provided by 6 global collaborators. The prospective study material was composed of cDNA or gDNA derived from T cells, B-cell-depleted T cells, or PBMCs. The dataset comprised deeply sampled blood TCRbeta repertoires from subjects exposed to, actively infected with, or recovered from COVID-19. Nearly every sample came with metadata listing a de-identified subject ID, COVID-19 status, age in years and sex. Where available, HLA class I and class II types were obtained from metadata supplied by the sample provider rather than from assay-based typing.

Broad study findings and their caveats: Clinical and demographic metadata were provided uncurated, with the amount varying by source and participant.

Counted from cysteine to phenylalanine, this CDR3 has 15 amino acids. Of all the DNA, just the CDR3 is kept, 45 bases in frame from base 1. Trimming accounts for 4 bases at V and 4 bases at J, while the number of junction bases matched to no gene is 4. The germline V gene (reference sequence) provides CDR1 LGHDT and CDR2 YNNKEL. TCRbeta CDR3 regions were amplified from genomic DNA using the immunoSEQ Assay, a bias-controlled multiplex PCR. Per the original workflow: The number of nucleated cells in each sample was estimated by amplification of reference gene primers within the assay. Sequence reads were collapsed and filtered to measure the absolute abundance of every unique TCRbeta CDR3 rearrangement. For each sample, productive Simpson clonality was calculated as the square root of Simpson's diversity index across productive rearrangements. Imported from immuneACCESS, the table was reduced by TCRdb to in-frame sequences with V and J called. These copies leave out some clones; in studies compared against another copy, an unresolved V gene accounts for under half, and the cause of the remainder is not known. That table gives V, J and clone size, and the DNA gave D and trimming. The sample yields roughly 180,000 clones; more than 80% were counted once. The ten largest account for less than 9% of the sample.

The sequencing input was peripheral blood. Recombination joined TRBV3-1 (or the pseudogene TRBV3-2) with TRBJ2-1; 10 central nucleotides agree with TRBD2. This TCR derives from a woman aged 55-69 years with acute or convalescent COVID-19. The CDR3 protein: CASSPTSGAYNEQFF. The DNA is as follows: TGTGCCAGCAGCCCCACTAGCGGGGCGTACAATGAGCAGTTCTTC.